The TCR beta chain described here comes from a study of Graves' ophthalmopathy and Graves' hyperthyroidism. Study findings and constraints: Most thyroid clonotypes expanded beyond 0.001 frequency were also found in blood.

This clonotype was recorded many times. Antigen unknown. From germline, CDR1 is SNHLY and CDR2 FYNNEI. V was cut by 1 base and J by 6 bases, with 7 bases left in between. The CDR3 sequence is 14 residues long. For repertoire sequencing, the TCR beta CDR3 regions were amplified from RNA transcripts. The authors performed first-round RT-PCR with HTBI primers and then a second-round multiplex PCR. TCRdb itself ran the multiplex PCR reads through MiXCR, one entry per CDR3 protein. The table includes about 590,000 distinct CDR3 sequences, 39% detected once. The study excluded patients with other autoimmune diseases, uncontrolled infections, pregnancy or lactation.

The material sequenced was peripheral blood or thyroid tissue (not recorded which). The receptor was isolated from an adult man with Graves' hyperthyroidism. J is TRBJ1-6 and V is TRBV2, with D unclear. The CDR3 is CASSEEVGNSPLHF. Here the CDR3 DNA reads TGTGCCAGCAGTGAAGAAGTCGGTAATTCACCCCTCCACTTT.